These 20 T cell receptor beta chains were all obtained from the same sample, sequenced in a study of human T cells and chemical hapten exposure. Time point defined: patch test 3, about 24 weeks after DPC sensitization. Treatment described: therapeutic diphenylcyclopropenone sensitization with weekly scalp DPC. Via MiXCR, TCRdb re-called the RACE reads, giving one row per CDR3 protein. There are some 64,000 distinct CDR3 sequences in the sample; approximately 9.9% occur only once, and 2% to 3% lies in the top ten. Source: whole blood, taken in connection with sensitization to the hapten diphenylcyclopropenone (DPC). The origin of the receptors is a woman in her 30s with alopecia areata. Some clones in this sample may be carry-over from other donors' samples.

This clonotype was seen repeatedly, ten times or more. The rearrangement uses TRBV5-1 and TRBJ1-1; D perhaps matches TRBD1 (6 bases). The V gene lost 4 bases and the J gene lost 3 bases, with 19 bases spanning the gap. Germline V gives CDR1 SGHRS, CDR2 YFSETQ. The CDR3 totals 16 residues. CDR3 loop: CASSPWVGGSDTEAFF. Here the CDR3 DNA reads TGCGCCAGCAGCCCCTGGGTAGGGGGTAGTGACACTGAAGCTTTCTTT.

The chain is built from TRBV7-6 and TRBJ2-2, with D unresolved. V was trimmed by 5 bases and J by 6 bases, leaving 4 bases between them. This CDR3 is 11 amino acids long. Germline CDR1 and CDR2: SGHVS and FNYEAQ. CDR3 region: CASSPAGELFF. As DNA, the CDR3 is TGTGCCAGCAGCCCCGCCGGGGAGCTGTTTTTT.

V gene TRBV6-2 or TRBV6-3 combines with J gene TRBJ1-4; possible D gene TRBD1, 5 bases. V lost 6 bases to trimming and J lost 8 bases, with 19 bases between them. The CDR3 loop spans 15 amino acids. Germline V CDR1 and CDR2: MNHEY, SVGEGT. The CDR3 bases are TGTGCCAGCAGCGGACCGGGACGCCCGACGGAAAAACTGTTTTTT. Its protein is CASSGPGRPTEKLFF.

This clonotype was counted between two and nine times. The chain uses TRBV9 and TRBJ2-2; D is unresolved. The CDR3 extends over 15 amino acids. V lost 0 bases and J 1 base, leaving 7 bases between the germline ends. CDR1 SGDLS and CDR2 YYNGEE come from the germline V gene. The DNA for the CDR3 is TGTGCCAGCAGCGTAGCCGCCTTGAACACCGGGGAGCTGTTTTTT. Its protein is CASSVAALNTGELFF.

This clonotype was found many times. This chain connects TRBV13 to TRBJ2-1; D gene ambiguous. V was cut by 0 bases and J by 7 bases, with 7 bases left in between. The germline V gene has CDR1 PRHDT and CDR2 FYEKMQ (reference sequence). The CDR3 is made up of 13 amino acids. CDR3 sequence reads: CASSLGLGNEQFF. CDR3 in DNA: TGTGCCAGCAGCTTAGGTCTGGGGAATGAGCAGTTCTTC.

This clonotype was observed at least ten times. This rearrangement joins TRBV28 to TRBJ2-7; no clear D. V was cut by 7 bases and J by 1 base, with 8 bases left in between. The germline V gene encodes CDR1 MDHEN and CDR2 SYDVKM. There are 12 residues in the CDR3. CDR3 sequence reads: CASKTFSYEQYF. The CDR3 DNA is TGTGCCAGCAAGACATTTTCCTACGAGCAGTACTTC.

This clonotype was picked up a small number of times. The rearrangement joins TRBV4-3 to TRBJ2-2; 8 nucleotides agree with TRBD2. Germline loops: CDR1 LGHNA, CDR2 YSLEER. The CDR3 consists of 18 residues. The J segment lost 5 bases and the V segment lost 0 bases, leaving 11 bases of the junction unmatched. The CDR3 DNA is TGCGCCAGCAGCCAAGATACGGCTAGCGGGCATGGAACCGGGGAGCTGTTTTTT. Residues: CASSQDTASGHGTGELFF.

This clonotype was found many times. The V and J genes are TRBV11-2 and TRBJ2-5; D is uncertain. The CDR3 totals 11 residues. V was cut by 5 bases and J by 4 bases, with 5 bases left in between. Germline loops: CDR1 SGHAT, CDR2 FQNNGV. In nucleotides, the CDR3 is TGTGCCAGCAGCCGCGCAGAGACCCAGTACTTC. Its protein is CASSRAETQYF.

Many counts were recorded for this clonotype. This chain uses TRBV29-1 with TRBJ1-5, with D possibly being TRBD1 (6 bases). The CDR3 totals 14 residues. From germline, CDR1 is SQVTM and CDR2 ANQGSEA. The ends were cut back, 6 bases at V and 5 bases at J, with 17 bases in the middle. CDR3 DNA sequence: TGCAGCGTCCGAACAGGTTCAGGGGATCAGCCCCAGCATTTT. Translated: CSVRTGSGDQPQHF.

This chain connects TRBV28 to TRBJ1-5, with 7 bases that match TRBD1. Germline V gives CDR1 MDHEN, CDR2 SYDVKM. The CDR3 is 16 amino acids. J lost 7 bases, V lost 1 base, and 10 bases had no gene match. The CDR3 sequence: CASSLSANRGKQPQHF. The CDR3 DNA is TGTGCCAGCAGTTTATCGGCCAACAGGGGTAAACAGCCCCAGCATTTT. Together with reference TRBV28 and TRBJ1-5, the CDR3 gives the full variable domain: DVKVTQSSRYLVKRTGEKVFLECVQDMDHENMFWYRQDPGLGLRLIYFSYDVKMKEKGDIPEGYSVSREKKERFSLILESASTNQTSMYLCASSLSANRGKQPQHFGDGTRLSIL.

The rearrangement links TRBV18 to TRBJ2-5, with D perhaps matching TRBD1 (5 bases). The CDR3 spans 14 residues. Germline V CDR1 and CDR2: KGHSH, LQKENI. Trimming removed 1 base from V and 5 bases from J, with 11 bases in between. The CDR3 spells CASSPRNGHETQYF. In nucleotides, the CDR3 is TGTGCCAGCTCACCACGGAATGGACATGAGACCCAGTACTTC.

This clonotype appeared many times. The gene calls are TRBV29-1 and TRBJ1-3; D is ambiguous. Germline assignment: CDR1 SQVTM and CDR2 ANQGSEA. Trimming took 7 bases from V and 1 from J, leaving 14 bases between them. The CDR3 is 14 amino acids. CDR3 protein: CSALEQASGNTIYF. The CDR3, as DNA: TGCAGCGCTCTGGAGCAGGCTTCTGGAAACACCATATATTTT. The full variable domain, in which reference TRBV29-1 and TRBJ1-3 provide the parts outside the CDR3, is SAVISQKPSRDICQRGTSLTIQCQVDSQVTMMFWYRQQPGQSLTLIATANQGSEATYESGFVIDKFPISRPNLTFSTLTVSNMSPEDSSIYLCSALEQASGNTIYFGEGSWLTVV.

This CDR3 is CASSLVVSGDTQYF. The CDR3 DNA sequence: TGTGCCAGCAGCTTAGTTGTTTCTGGAGATACGCAGTATTTT. V is TRBV7-2 and J is TRBJ2-3; no reliable D call. The germline V gene encodes CDR1 SGHTA and CDR2 FQGNSA. The CDR3 is 14 residues long. The V gene lost 1 base and the J gene lost 5 bases, with 10 bases spanning the gap.

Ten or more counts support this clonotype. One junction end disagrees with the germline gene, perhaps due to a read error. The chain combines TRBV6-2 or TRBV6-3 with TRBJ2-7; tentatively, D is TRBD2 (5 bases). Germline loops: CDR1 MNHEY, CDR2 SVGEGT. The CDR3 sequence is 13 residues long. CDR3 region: CAICETSGLLIHF. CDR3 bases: TGTGCCATCTGTGAAACCTCCGGACTCCTTATTCACTTC.

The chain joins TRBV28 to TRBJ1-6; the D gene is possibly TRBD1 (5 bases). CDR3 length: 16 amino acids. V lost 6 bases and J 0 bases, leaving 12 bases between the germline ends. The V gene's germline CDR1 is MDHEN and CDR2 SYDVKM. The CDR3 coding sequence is TGTGCCAGCAGCTCGGGACGCAGCTCCTATAATTCACCCCTCCACTTT. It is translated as CASSSGRSSYNSPLHF.

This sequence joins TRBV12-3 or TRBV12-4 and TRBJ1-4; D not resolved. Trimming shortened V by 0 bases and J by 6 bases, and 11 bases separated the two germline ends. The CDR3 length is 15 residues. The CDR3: CASSLAPWGDEKLFF. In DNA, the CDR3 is TGTGCCAGCAGTTTAGCGCCGTGGGGTGATGAAAAACTGTTTTTT.

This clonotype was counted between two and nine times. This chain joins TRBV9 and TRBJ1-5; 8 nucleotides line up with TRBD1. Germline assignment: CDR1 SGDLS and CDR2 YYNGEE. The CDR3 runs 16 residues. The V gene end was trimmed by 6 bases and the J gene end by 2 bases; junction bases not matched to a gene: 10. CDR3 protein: CASTYSGTGGNQPQHF. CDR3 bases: TGTGCCAGCACTTACTCCGGGACAGGAGGCAATCAGCCCCAGCATTTT.

The CDR3 protein is CSVARDSDEQYF. The CDR3 DNA reads as TGCAGCGTTGCCCGGGACAGTGACGAGCAGTACTTC. The chain recombines TRBV29-1 with TRBJ2-7; TRBD1 agrees at 7 bases. The J segment lost 5 bases and the V segment lost 4 bases, leaving 5 bases of the junction unmatched. The CDR3 has 12 residues. Germline lookup yields CDR1 SQVTM and CDR2 ANQGSEA.

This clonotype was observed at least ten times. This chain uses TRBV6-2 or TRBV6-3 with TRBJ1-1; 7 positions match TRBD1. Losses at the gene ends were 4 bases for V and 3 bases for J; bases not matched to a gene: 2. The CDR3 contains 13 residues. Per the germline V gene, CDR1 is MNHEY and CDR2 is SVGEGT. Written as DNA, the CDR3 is TGTGCCAGCAGTTTACAGGGGTACACTGAAGCTTTCTTT. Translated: CASSLQGYTEAFF.

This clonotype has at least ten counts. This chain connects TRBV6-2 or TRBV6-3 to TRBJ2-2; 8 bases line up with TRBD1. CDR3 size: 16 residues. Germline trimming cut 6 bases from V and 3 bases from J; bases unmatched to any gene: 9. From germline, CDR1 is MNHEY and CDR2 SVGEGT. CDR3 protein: CASRNRTGKDTGELFF. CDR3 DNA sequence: TGTGCCAGCAGGAACAGGACAGGGAAGGACACCGGGGAGCTGTTTTTT.